This TCR beta chain was profiled in a study of blood T cell repertoires in COVID-19. Study-level background: T cells, B-cell-depleted T cells, or PBMCs provided the cDNA or gDNA that served as material.

V lost 4 bases, J lost 7 bases, and 6 bases lay in between. There are 11 residues in the CDR3. From germline, CDR1 is SGHNT and CDR2 YENEEA. The protocol was immunoSEQ multiplex PCR, while the TCRdb copy is restricted to in-frame clones and leaves out a portion. The table has roughly 140,000 clones, approximately 82% seen once. This TCR derives from a man between 60 and 75 years old with active or convalescent COVID-19. Sample: peripheral blood. V and J are TRBV11-3 and TRBJ2-3; D is perhaps TRBD2 (5 bases). The CDR3: CASSYGNTQYF. CDR3 coding DNA: TGTGCCAGCAGCTACGGGAATACGCAGTATTTT.